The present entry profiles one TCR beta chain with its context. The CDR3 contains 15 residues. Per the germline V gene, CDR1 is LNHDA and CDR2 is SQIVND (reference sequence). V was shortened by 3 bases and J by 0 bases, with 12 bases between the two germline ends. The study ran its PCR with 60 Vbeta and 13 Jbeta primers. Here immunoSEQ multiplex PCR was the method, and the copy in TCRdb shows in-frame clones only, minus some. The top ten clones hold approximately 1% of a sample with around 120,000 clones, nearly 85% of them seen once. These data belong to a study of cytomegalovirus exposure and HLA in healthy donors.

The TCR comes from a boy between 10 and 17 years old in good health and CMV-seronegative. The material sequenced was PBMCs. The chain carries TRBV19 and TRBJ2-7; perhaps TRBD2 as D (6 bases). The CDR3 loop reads CASSIGRGFSYEQYF. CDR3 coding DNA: TGTGCCAGTAGTATCGGGCGGGGATTCTCCTACGAGCAGTACTTC.